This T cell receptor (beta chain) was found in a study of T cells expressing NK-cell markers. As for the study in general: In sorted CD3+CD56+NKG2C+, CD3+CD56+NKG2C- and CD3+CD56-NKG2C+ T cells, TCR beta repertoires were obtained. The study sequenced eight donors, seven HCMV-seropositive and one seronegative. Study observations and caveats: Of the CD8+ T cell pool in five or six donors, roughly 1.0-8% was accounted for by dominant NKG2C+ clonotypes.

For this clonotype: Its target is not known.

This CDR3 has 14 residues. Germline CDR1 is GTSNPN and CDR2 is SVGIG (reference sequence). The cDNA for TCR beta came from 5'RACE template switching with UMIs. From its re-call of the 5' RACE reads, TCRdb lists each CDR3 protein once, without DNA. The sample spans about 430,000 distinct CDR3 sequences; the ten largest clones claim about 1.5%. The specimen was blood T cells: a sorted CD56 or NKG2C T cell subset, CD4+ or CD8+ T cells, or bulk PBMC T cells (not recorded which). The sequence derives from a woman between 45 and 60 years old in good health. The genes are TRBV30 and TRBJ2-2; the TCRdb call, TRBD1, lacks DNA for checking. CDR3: CAWSVGGGTGELFF.